These 12 T cell receptor beta chains came from one sample sequenced in a study of regulatory T cells in long-lasting Graves disease. The time point: newly diagnosed GD, antithyroid drugs for less than 3 months. With RNA extracted from PBMCs as input, the TCR library was made. iRepertoire HTBI primers and Arm-PCR of CDR3 regions built TCR beta libraries. TCRdb re-derived calls from the multiplex PCR reads in MiXCR, one entry per CDR3 protein. The sample lists hundreds of thousands of distinct CDR3 sequences; over 15% were seen once. Another study also made use of these data, one on T cells in Graves' hyperthyroidism and ophthalmopathy.

Sequencing was performed on peripheral blood mononuclear cells (PBMCs), taken at new diagnosis, from a patient treated with antithyroid drugs. Receptor source: a man aged 35-49 years with Graves disease.

This clonotype has at least ten counts. The chain uses TRBV6-2 or TRBV6-3 and TRBJ2-7; D is unclear. V was shortened by 7 bases and J by 2 bases, with 9 bases between the two germline ends. CDR3 length equals 12 residues. Germline assignment: CDR1 MNHEY and CDR2 SVGEGT. The CDR3 DNA sequence: TGTGCCAGCAAGACCGGCCCCTACGAGCAGTACTTC. It encodes CASKTGPYEQYF.

The genes are TRBV9 and TRBJ1-1; D may be TRBD1 (6 bases). CDR1 SGDLS and CDR2 YYNGEE come from the germline V gene. This CDR3 is 14 amino acids long. The ends were cut back, 0 bases at V and 2 bases at J, with 8 bases in the middle. CDR3 DNA sequence: TGTGCCAGCAGCGTAGGGACAGAAAACACTGAAGCTTTCTTT. Translated, it gives CASSVGTENTEAFF.

This clonotype was picked up many times. The rearrangement uses TRBV5-1 and TRBJ2-3; the match to TRBD2 covers 12 bases. Per germline, CDR1 SGHRS and CDR2 YFSETQ. V gave up 3 bases and J gave up 4 bases; unmatched junction bases: 3. This CDR3 contains 15 residues. The CDR3 bases are TGCGCCAGCAGCTCTAGCGGGGGGGCCTCAGATACGCAGTATTTT. Encoded protein: CASSSSGGASDTQYF.

This clonotype was counted at least ten times. The V and J genes are TRBV5-1 and TRBJ1-1; D remains unclear. V was cut by 6 bases and J by 0 bases, with 9 bases left in between. The CDR3 totals 13 residues. Germline CDR1 SGHRS, CDR2 YFSETQ. CDR3 nucleotides: TGCGCCAGCACCGATACCATGAACACTGAAGCTTTCTTT. It is translated as CASTDTMNTEAFF.

This clonotype was counted at least ten times. The gene calls are TRBV7-9 and TRBJ2-7; 8 bases match TRBD2. J was trimmed by 1 base and V by 2 bases; bases with no gene match: 13. This CDR3 contains 18 residues. Germline values: CDR1 SEHNR, CDR2 FQNEAQ (reference sequence). The DNA for the CDR3 is TGTGCCAGCAGCTTAAAAACCCCGGGGGGGCCCGTGTCCTACGAGCAGTACTTC. This codes for CASSLKTPGGPVSYEQYF.

The gene calls are TRBV27 and TRBJ1-3; D is unclear. The V end lost 6 bases, the J end lost 1 base, and 19 bases lay between the germline ends. Germline CDR1 MNHEY, CDR2 SMNVEV (reference sequence). The CDR3 has 17 amino acids. The CDR3 DNA follows: TGTGCCAGCAGCCTAAACCCCTCGTTTAGGTCTGGAAACACCATATATTTT. Translating it yields CASSLNPSFRSGNTIYF.

This clonotype has ten or more counts. V gene TRBV2 combines with J gene TRBJ1-1, with 7 bases lining up with TRBD1. V shed 2 bases and J 1 base; nucleotides not matched to a gene: 4. This CDR3 region has 15 residues. CDR1 SNHLY and CDR2 FYNNEI come from the germline V gene. The CDR3 coding sequence is TGTGCCAGCAGTGAAATGGCAGGGGGGAACACTGAAGCTTTCTTT. Encoded protein: CASSEMAGGNTEAFF.

This clonotype has at least ten counts. The chain uses TRBV5-1 and TRBJ2-4; D is uncertain. Germline V lookup: CDR1 SGHRS, CDR2 YFSETQ. Trimming took off 0 bases at V and 6 bases at J, with 7 bases between the two ends. The CDR3 covers 13 residues. CDR3 protein: CASSLGSGNIQYF. The DNA of the CDR3 is TGCGCCAGCAGCTTGGGCTCGGGAAACATTCAGTACTTC.

This clonotype was observed many times. The J gene is TRBJ2-7, the V gene TRBV20-1; 8 nucleotides agree with TRBD2. V lost 5 bases to trimming and J lost 0 bases; unmatched junction nucleotides: 6. The CDR3 consists of 14 residues. CDR1 and CDR2 (germline): DFQATT, SNEGSKA (reference sequence). CDR3 amino acids: CSAYSGVNSYEQYF. In DNA form, the CDR3 reads TGCAGTGCTTATAGCGGGGTGAACTCCTACGAGCAGTACTTC.

This clonotype was seen repeatedly, ten times or more. The chain couples TRBV30 to TRBJ1-5; 8 nucleotides line up with TRBD1. The CDR3 loop spans 14 amino acids. Germline lookup yields CDR1 GTSNPN and CDR2 SVGIG (reference sequence). Losses at the gene ends were 4 bases for V and 6 bases for J; bases not matched to a gene: 8. In DNA form, the CDR3 reads TGTGCCTGGACCGCAGGGGGCTGGGGTCAGCCCCAGCATTTT. Amino acid sequence: CAWTAGGWGQPQHF.

This clonotype has a count of ten or more. A junction boundary mismatches the germline segment, possibly from a read error. The chain combines TRBV5-1 with TRBJ1-5; D call uncertain. The CDR3 totals 15 residues. CDR1 SGHRS and CDR2 YFSETQ come from the germline V gene. The CDR3 DNA reads as TGTGCCAGCAGTTTAGCGGGGAATAGCAATCAGCCCCAGCATTTT. It is translated as CASSLAGNSNQPQHF.

A word on this clonotype: A much larger clonotype is one base distant, so this may be a read error. This chain links TRBV28 with TRBJ1-5; D call uncertain. Germline CDR1 and CDR2: MDHEN and SYDVKM. This CDR3 region has 14 residues. CDR3 amino acids: CACRYSYSNQPQHF. The CDR3 DNA sequence: TGTGCCTGCAGGTACAGTTATAGCAATCAGCCCCAGCATTTT.